Each of the 30 T cell receptor beta chains below was sequenced from the same sample in a study of cytomegalovirus exposure and HLA in healthy donors. Using immunoSEQ multiplex PCR, the repertoire was profiled, and TCRdb retains in-frame clones only, with some absent. The sample has around 150,000 clones, 70% to 90% seen once. Sequenced: PBMCs. All receptors come from a woman aged 30 to 39 in good health and CMV-seronegative.

The CDR3 spells CASSPGDRAGGTEAFF. In nucleotides, the CDR3 is TGTGCCAGCAGCCCCGGGGACAGGGCGGGAGGGACTGAAGCTTTCTTT. This sequence joins TRBV7-2 and TRBJ1-1, with 9 bases fitting TRBD1. V was pared by 5 bases and J by 5 bases, with 12 bases of the junction left unmatched. This CDR3 region has 16 residues. Per the germline V gene, CDR1 is SGHTA and CDR2 is FQGNSA.

J is TRBJ1-4 and V is TRBV23-1; 7 bases are shared with TRBD1. TRBV23-1 is annotated as an ORF whose role is uncertain. CDR3 size: 18 residues. Trimming took 0 bases from V and 3 from J; bases not matched to a gene: 10. The CDR3 DNA reads TGCGCCAGCAGTCAATCGGTGCAGGGGGAGGCGGCTAATGAAAAACTGTTTTTT. This gives the protein CASSQSVQGEAANEKLFF.

The chain has TRBV5-6 and TRBJ2-3; D possibly corresponds to TRBD1 (6 bases). V was shortened by 6 bases and J by 4 bases, with 24 bases between the two germline ends. CDR1 SGHDT and CDR2 YYEEEE come from the germline V gene. The CDR3 is 17 amino acids. Written as DNA, the CDR3 is TGTGCCAGCATCTCAAAATTCGACAGGCAAGGTGCAGATACGCAGTATTTT. This translates into CASISKFDRQGADTQYF.

This clone appeared a single time. The V and J genes are TRBV4-1 and TRBJ1-4; D remains unclear. V was cut by 4 bases and J by 5 bases, with 11 bases left in between. Per germline, CDR1 MGHRA and CDR2 YSYEKL. This CDR3 has 14 residues. CDR3: CASSRESPNEKLFF. The CDR3 region has the DNA TGCGCCAGCAGCCGAGAAAGTCCGAATGAAAAACTGTTTTTT.

This clone was detected only a few times. This rearrangement joins TRBV18 to TRBJ1-2; D is ambiguous. V lost 7 bases, J lost 3 bases, and 15 bases lay in between. This CDR3 is built from 14 residues. CDR1 KGHSH and CDR2 LQKENI come from the germline V gene. The chain's CDR3 is CASLSEEGHYGYTF. Written as DNA, the CDR3 is TGTGCCAGCTTATCAGAGGAGGGCCACTATGGCTACACCTTC.

V usage is TRBV2 and J usage is TRBJ1-3; no clear D. This CDR3 is 13 amino acids long. Germline V gene sequence: CDR1 SNHLY, CDR2 FYNNEI. The V and J ends lost 5 bases and 1 base respectively, with 6 bases between them. CDR3 region: CASSSQSGNTIYF. The DNA of the CDR3 is TGTGCCAGCAGTTCTCAGTCTGGAAACACCATATATTTT.

V is TRBV5-1 and J is TRBJ2-5, with 8 bases fitting TRBD1. Looked up from germline, CDR1 is SGHRS and CDR2 is YFSETQ. The V segment lost 2 bases and the J segment 2 bases; nucleotides outside the gene matches: 14. The CDR3 covers 18 residues. The CDR3 loop is CASSLGQGTGEDQETQYF. In DNA, the CDR3 is TGCGCCAGCAGCTTAGGACAGGGCACAGGAGAGGATCAAGAGACCCAGTACTTC.

The chain links TRBV4-1 to TRBJ2-6; 13 nucleotides match TRBD2. CDR1 and CDR2 from the germline V gene are MGHRA and YSYEKL. The CDR3 loop spans 21 amino acids. Trimming at V came to 0 bases and at J to 2 bases, leaving 10 bases not matched to a gene. This CDR3 is CASSQDHYSGLAGAGANVLTF. CDR3 in DNA: TGCGCCAGCAGCCAAGATCACTATAGCGGACTAGCGGGGGCTGGGGCCAACGTCCTGACTTTC.

The rearrangement links TRBV5-4 to TRBJ1-6; 12 bases fit TRBD1. Germline V CDR1 and CDR2: SGHNT, YYREEE (reference sequence). V lost 4 bases, J lost 6 bases, and 5 bases stayed unmatched. The CDR3 has 16 amino acids. The DNA of the CDR3 is TGTGCCAGCAGCCTGGGACAGGGGGCGCGTAATTCACCCCTCCACTTT. This codes for CASSLGQGARNSPLHF.

V gene TRBV2 combines with J gene TRBJ2-7; 7 positions match TRBD2. Germline CDR1 is SNHLY and CDR2 is FYNNEI. The CDR3 spans 15 residues. V gave up 7 bases and J gave up 0 bases; unmatched junction bases: 9. CDR3 DNA: TGTGCCAGCAACCCCGGGGGGAGTAGCTCCTACGAGCAGTACTTC. This sequence encodes CASNPGGSSSYEQYF.

This rearrangement joins TRBV5-8 to TRBJ1-2; 7 positions agree with TRBD1. Germline V lookup: CDR1 SGHTS, CDR2 YDEGEE. V gave up 5 bases and J gave up 7 bases; unmatched junction bases: 8. CDR3 length equals 13 residues. CDR3 amino acids: CASRPGGGSGYTF. CDR3 nucleotides: TGTGCCAGCAGACCAGGGGGAGGCTCTGGCTACACCTTC. Using reference TRBV5-8 and TRBJ1-2 for the parts outside the CDR3, the full variable domain is EAGVTQSPTHLIKTRGQQATLRCSPISGHTSVYWYQQALGLGLQFLLWYDEGEERNRGNFPPRFSGRQFPNYSSELNVNALELEDSALYLCASRPGGGSGYTFGSGTRLTVV.

V and J are TRBV4-3 and TRBJ1-1; 8 nucleotides agree with TRBD1. The CDR3 spans 17 residues. Per germline, CDR1 LGHNA and CDR2 YSLEER. V trimming: 4 bases; J trimming: 1 base; junction bases outside the gene matches: 11. CDR3: CASSPRIQGASNTEAFF. CDR3 coding DNA: TGCGCCAGCAGCCCGCGGATCCAGGGGGCATCGAACACTGAAGCTTTCTTT.

With regard to this clone: The same CDR3 arises from other DNA sequences in this sample as well. The V gene is TRBV29-1, the J gene TRBJ1-2; TRBD1 agrees at 7 bases. The germline V gene has CDR1 SQVTM and CDR2 ANQGSEA. The V and J ends lost 0 bases and 4 bases, in that order; junction bases with no gene match: 2. This CDR3 contains 13 residues. The CDR3 loop reads CSVEEGGGYGYTF. In DNA, the CDR3 is TGCAGCGTTGAAGAAGGGGGCGGCTATGGCTACACCTTC.

The chain carries TRBV5-6 and TRBJ1-4, with no clear D. The CDR3 contains 13 residues. The V gene's germline CDR1 is SGHDT and CDR2 YYEEEE. V lost 4 bases to trimming and J lost 4 bases, with 8 bases between them. The CDR3 bases are TGTGCCAGCAGCCTGGACCTTAATGAAAAACTGTTTTTT. As protein: CASSLDLNEKLFF.

The chain carries TRBV13 and TRBJ2-7; tentative D call: TRBD1 (6 bases). The germline V gene has CDR1 PRHDT and CDR2 FYEKMQ (reference sequence). Between the trimmed V and J ends, which lost 4 bases and 0 bases, there was a span of 10 bases. This CDR3 has 14 residues. CDR3 coding DNA: TGTGCCAGCAGCTCAACAGGGAACTCCTACGAGCAGTACTTC. It encodes CASSSTGNSYEQYF.

The chain uses TRBV19 and TRBJ2-7, with TRBD1 matching over 7 bases. Germline trimming cut 3 bases from V and 3 bases from J; bases unmatched to any gene: 5. The length of the CDR3 is 14 residues. In germline, CDR1 is LNHDA, CDR2 SQIVND (reference sequence). The CDR3 protein is CASSMTGNFYEQYF. CDR3 nucleotide sequence: TGTGCCAGTAGTATGACAGGGAATTTCTACGAGCAGTACTTC.

The sample holds a few counts of this clone. The chain is built from TRBV7-9 and TRBJ1-1, with D hard to call. Germline V gives CDR1 SEHNR, CDR2 FQNEAQ (reference sequence). The ends were cut back, 4 bases at V and 8 bases at J, with 17 bases in the middle. The length of the CDR3 is 14 residues. CDR3 sequence: CASSSFKEFREAFF. CDR3 coding DNA: TGTGCCAGCAGCTCATTCAAGGAGTTTAGGGAAGCTTTCTTT.

The rearrangement links TRBV7-2 to TRBJ2-1, with 7 bases fitting TRBD1. This CDR3 contains 13 residues. Trimming removed 5 bases from V and 9 bases from J; junction bases left unmatched: 7. Germline V lookup: CDR1 SGHTA, CDR2 FQGNSA. CDR3 coding DNA: TGTGCCAGCAGCCATAAACAGGGGAGTGAGCAGTTCTTC. This encodes CASSHKQGSEQFF.

The gene calls are TRBV27 and TRBJ1-4; D may be TRBD1 (5 bases). V was clipped by 2 bases and J by 8 bases, with 15 bases between them. Germline CDR1 reads MNHEY; CDR2 reads SMNVEV (reference sequence). This CDR3 contains 15 residues. The CDR3 loop reads CASSLANRFPEKLFF. CDR3 in DNA: TGTGCCAGCAGTTTAGCCAACAGGTTTCCGGAAAAACTGTTTTTT.

The rearrangement joins TRBV5-4 to TRBJ2-3; D is possibly TRBD2 (5 bases). CDR3 size: 15 residues. The V end was cut by 4 bases, the J end by 2 bases, with 14 bases between. Germline lookup yields CDR1 SGHNT and CDR2 YYREEE (reference sequence). For the CDR3, the DNA is TGTGCCAGCAGCCGGGGTCCGTTCGACACAGATACGCAGTATTTT. It encodes CASSRGPFDTDTQYF.

This chain uses TRBV21-1 with TRBJ2-2; the table's D gene call, TRBD1, was not cross checked with the DNA. TRBV21-1 has pseudogene status. The CDR3 contains 16 residues. This CDR3 reads CASSKGDRENTGELFF. The CDR3 nucleotides read TGTGCCAGCAGCAAGGGGGACAGGGAAAACACCGGGGAGCTGTTTTTT.

The V call is TRBV7-9, the J call TRBJ1-2, with a possible D match to TRBD1 (5 bases). The length of the CDR3 is 16 residues. V was cut by 5 bases and J by 7 bases, with 23 bases left in between. Germline lookup yields CDR1 SEHNR and CDR2 FQNEAQ (reference sequence). CDR3 in amino acids: CASSPWLTGRPAGYTF. The CDR3 coding sequence is TGTGCCAGCAGCCCTTGGTTAACAGGACGCCCGGCTGGCTACACCTTC.

The chain is built from TRBV7-2 and TRBJ2-3, with 9 bases aligning to TRBD2. Per germline, CDR1 SGHTA and CDR2 FQGNSA. CDR3 size: 16 residues. Trimming cost V 5 bases and J 2 bases; bases outside gene matches: 8. As DNA, the CDR3 is TGTGCCAGCAGCCCTGGGACTAGCACGTCCACAGATACGCAGTATTTT. Translated, it gives CASSPGTSTSTDTQYF.

The V gene is TRBV11-2, the J gene TRBJ2-7; TRBD1 is a possible D gene (6 bases). The germline gives CDR1 SGHAT, CDR2 FQNNGV. The CDR3 spans 14 residues. V was pared by 2 bases and J by 3 bases, with 11 bases between. The CDR3 is CASSLRTVDYEQYF. Written as DNA, the CDR3 is TGTGCCAGCAGCTTAAGGACAGTGGACTACGAGCAGTACTTC.

In this sample, this clone turned up once. This chain uses TRBV7-9 with TRBJ1-6, with 7 bases that match TRBD1. The CDR3 spans 15 residues. Germline-derived CDR1 and CDR2 are SEHNR and FQNEAQ (reference sequence). The trim removed 5 bases at V and 7 bases at J, leaving 8 bases unmatched. CDR3 sequence: CASSPRGTGNSPLHF. The CDR3 nucleotides are TGTGCCAGCAGCCCCAGGGGGACGGGGAATTCACCCCTCCACTTT.

This clone came up once. J is TRBJ2-1 and V is TRBV6-5, with D possibly being TRBD2 (6 bases). CDR1 MNHEY and CDR2 SVGAGI come from the germline V gene. The CDR3 spans 13 residues. Trimming removed 6 bases from V and 4 bases from J, with 10 bases in between. The CDR3 loop is CASRASEYNEQFF. CDR3 nucleotide sequence: TGTGCCAGCAGGGCTAGCGAATACAATGAGCAGTTCTTC.

V and J are TRBV5-1 and TRBJ1-1; D gene ambiguous. CDR1 and CDR2 (germline): SGHRS, YFSETQ. V was cut by 3 bases and J by 4 bases, with 10 bases left in between. The CDR3 runs to 13 residues. CDR3 sequence reads: CASSSMDGTEAFF. CDR3 DNA: TGCGCCAGCAGCTCAATGGACGGCACTGAAGCTTTCTTT.

J is TRBJ2-7 and V is TRBV25-1; D is possibly TRBD1 (6 bases). In germline, CDR1 is MGHDK, CDR2 SYGVNS. The CDR3 spans 13 residues. V shed 2 bases and J shed 5 bases, with 10 bases lying between them. This CDR3 is CASSETGNHEQYF. DNA of the CDR3: TGTGCCAGCAGTGAAACAGGGAACCACGAGCAGTACTTC.

The chain joins TRBV14 to TRBJ1-2; D ambiguous. Germline CDR1 reads SGHDN; CDR2 reads FVKESK. The CDR3 totals 13 residues. V was clipped by 3 bases and J by 1 base, with 6 bases between them. The CDR3 bases are TGTGCCAGCAGCCAGCAGCTTAACTATGGCTACACCTTC. Translated, it gives CASSQQLNYGYTF.

There are a few counts of this clone. J is TRBJ2-7 and V is TRBV12-2; the DNA was not used to check the table's D call, TRBD2. TRBV12-2 is classified as a pseudogene. This CDR3 is 16 amino acids long. The CDR3 DNA reads TGTGCAAGTCGCCCGAAGGGCGGGACTGAATGCTACGAGCAGTACTTC. It translates to CASRPKGGTECYEQYF.